This T cell receptor (beta chain) was captured in a study of blood T cell repertoires in COVID-19. Overall study context: COVID-19 samples from acute and convalescent phases originated in the United States, Italy and Spain. T cells, B-cell-depleted T cells, or PBMCs provided the cDNA or gDNA that served as material.

Authors' processing steps: Amplification of reference gene primers was used by the study to estimate nucleated cell counts. TCRdb keeps only in-frame clones here, not all; method: immunoSEQ multiplex PCR. From that table come the V and J calls and clone size; the DNA was used to work out D and trimming. The data contain hundreds of thousands of clones, around 89% of them singletons. Trimming at V came to 5 bases and at J to 4 bases, leaving 13 bases not matched to a gene. This CDR3 spans 15 amino acids. Germline CDR1 and CDR2: GTSNPN and SVGIG (reference sequence). This chain connects TRBV30 to TRBJ1-2; 7 bases match TRBD1. The sample consisted of peripheral blood. This sequence originates from a middle-aged man with acute or convalescent COVID-19. CDR3 residues: CAWRLTGTVGYGYTF. In DNA, the CDR3 is TGTGCCTGGCGACTTACGGGGACAGTTGGCTATGGCTACACCTTC.